These T cell receptor beta chains were read from a single sample in a study of a mutant IDH1 vaccine in newly diagnosed glioma. These TCRs are of unknown antigen specificity. The assay was immunoSEQ multiplex PCR, and TCRdb's table has in-frame clones only and misses some. The top ten hold about 8.8% of the sample, which has roughly 50,000 clones, around 80% seen once. Sample: PBMCs, taken from a glioma patient whose treatment included an IDH1 peptide vaccine. All receptors derive from a woman in her thirties or forties with glioma. Some clones in this sample may be carry-over from other donors' samples. Each CDR3 is given with its conserved first and last residue. D genes are given only for firm matches. The listing skips clone size in some rows; elsewhere it reads once, few, many or a size class.

d_call clone_size j_call v_call cdr3_aa cdr3_nt
NA once TRBJ2-7 TRBV30 CASGTPPSYEQYF TGTGCCTCCGGGACTCCTCCTAGCTACGAGCAGTACTTC
NA NA TRBJ1-2 TRBV10-3 CAISPGSGGYTF TGTGCCATCAGTCCAGGGTCAGGGGGCTACACCTTC
TRBD2 NA TRBJ2-6 TRBV7-2 CASSRREGGANVLTF TGTGCCAGCAGTCGCAGGGAGGGGGGGGCCAACGTCCTGACTTTC
TRBD2 NA TRBJ2-1 TRBV29-1 CSVEDWGGGEGNEQFF TGCAGCGTTGAAGATTGGGGCGGGGGAGAGGGGAATGAGCAGTTCTTC
NA NA TRBJ1-6 TRBV2 CASRLGSSLDSPLHF TGTGCCAGCAGGTTAGGGTCGAGTTTGGATTCACCCCTCCACTTT
TRBD1 NA TRBJ1-2 TRBV19 CASTSLTGGWYGYTF TGTGCCAGTACCTCCCTTACAGGGGGTTGGTATGGCTACACCTTC
TRBD1 NA TRBJ1-2 TRBV4-1 CASSQTTIDRADYGYTF TGCGCCAGCAGCCAGACTACTATAGACAGGGCGGACTATGGCTACACCTTC
TRBD1 NA TRBJ1-3 TRBV7-6 CASSLEQGSGNTIYF TGTGCCAGCAGCTTAGAACAGGGGTCAGGAAACACCATATATTTT
NA NA TRBJ2-5 TRBV12-5 CASGLGVAGTQYF TGTGCTAGTGGTTTGGGCGTGGCCGGGACCCAGTACTTC
NA NA TRBJ2-3 TRBV7-9 CASSLGIAETDTQYF TGTGCCAGCAGCTTAGGGATAGCGGAGACAGATACGCAGTATTTT
NA NA TRBJ2-1 TRBV6-6 CASSYGTGDWNEQFF TGTGCCAGCAGTTACGGCACAGGGGACTGGAATGAGCAGTTCTTC
TRBD1 NA TRBJ1-2 TRBV19 CASTIPGQVVYGYTF TGTGCCAGTACCATCCCGGGACAGGTCGTCTATGGCTACACCTTC
TRBD2 NA TRBJ2-3 TRBV19 CASSMRRLGASGGAADTQYF TGTGCCAGTAGTATGAGGAGGCTAGGAGCTAGCGGGGGGGCGGCAGATACGCAGTATTTT
TRBD1 NA TRBJ1-6 TRBV4-1 CASSLDRENSPLHF TGCGCCAGCAGCCTGGACAGGGAAAATTCACCCCTCCACTTT
NA NA TRBJ2-1 TRBV2 CASSEGQAYEQFF TGTGCCAGCAGTGAAGGACAGGCCTATGAGCAGTTCTTC
TRBD1 once TRBJ1-1 TRBV5-4 CASSSGGQGDTEAFF TGTGCCAGCAGCTCTGGGGGACAGGGGGACACTGAAGCTTTCTTT
NA NA TRBJ2-7 TRBV14 CASSQDFAAREQYF TGTGCCAGCAGCCAAGATTTCGCGGCGAGGGAGCAGTACTTC
NA NA TRBJ1-6 TRBV30 CAWRGRTVNNSPLHF TGTGCCTGGAGGGGGAGGACAGTGAATAATTCACCCCTCCACTTT
TRBD1 NA TRBJ1-1 TRBV6-5 CASSVRQGRSEAFF TGTGCCAGCAGTGTTCGACAGGGTCGATCTGAAGCTTTCTTT
TRBD2 NA TRBJ2-5 TRBV9 CASSVAGLAGAETQYF TGTGCCAGCAGCGTAGCCGGACTAGCGGGGGCGGAGACCCAGTACTTC
NA NA TRBJ1-6 TRBV18 CASSSEYYNSPLHF TGTGCCAGCTCATCAGAGTACTATAATTCACCCCTCCACTTT
TRBD1 NA TRBJ1-1 TRBV7-9 CASSLNRGSGAEAFF TGTGCCAGCAGCTTAAACAGGGGGTCAGGGGCAGAAGCTTTCTTT
TRBD1 NA TRBJ1-1 TRBV12-5 CASGLQGARTEAFF TGTGCTAGTGGTTTACAGGGGGCGCGGACTGAAGCTTTCTTT
TRBD2 NA TRBJ2-3 TRBV2 CAAEERGGTDTQYF TGTGCCGCCGAGGAGCGGGGGGGTACAGATACGCAGTATTTT
TRBD2 NA TRBJ2-2 TRBV29-1 CSVDPSGANTGELFF TGCAGCGTGGATCCTAGCGGGGCGAACACCGGGGAGCTGTTTTTT
TRBD1 NA TRBJ1-2 TRBV10-3 CAITRRDRGIEGYTF TGTGCCATCACTAGACGGGACAGGGGGATTGAGGGCTACACCTTC
TRBD2 NA TRBJ2-2 TRBV5-1 CASSLGTSGGLGTGELFF TGCGCCAGCAGCCTAGGGACTAGCGGGGGCCTGGGGACCGGGGAGCTGTTTTTT
NA once TRBJ1-2 TRBV30 CAWSPARATYGYTF TGTGCCTGGAGCCCGGCCAGGGCGACGTATGGCTACACCTTC
NA NA TRBJ1-1 TRBV5-1 CASSFQIYTEAFF TGCGCCAGCAGCTTTCAGATTTACACTGAAGCTTTCTTT
TRBD2 NA TRBJ2-5 TRBV30 CAWTSGGKTQYF TGTGCCTGGACTAGCGGGGGAAAGACCCAGTACTTC
NA NA TRBJ1-4 TRBV25-1 CASTYSRATNEKLFF TGTGCCAGCACCTACTCCCGTGCAACTAATGAAAAACTGTTTTTT
NA NA TRBJ2-1 TRBV7-8 CASSPAARGYNEQFF TGTGCCAGCAGCCCGGCCGCCAGGGGCTACAATGAGCAGTTCTTC
TRBD1 NA TRBJ1-2 TRBV15 CATSINAGGDYGYTF TGTGCCACCAGTATTAACGCAGGGGGCGACTATGGCTACACCTTC
TRBD2 NA TRBJ2-2 TRBV10-1 CASSESAGANTGELFF TGCGCCAGCAGTGAGTCGGCGGGGGCGAACACCGGGGAGCTGTTTTTT
NA few TRBJ2-5 TRBV4-3 CASSQDSGRRYQETQYF TGCGCCAGCAGCCAAGACTCAGGACGGCGGTACCAAGAGACCCAGTACTTC
NA NA TRBJ1-5 TRBV28 CASRIDGSNQPQHF TGTGCCAGCCGGATTGACGGGAGCAATCAGCCCCAGCATTTT
NA NA TRBJ1-2 TRBV14 CASSQDPYDGYTF TGTGCCAGCAGCCAAGATCCCTATGATGGCTACACCTTC